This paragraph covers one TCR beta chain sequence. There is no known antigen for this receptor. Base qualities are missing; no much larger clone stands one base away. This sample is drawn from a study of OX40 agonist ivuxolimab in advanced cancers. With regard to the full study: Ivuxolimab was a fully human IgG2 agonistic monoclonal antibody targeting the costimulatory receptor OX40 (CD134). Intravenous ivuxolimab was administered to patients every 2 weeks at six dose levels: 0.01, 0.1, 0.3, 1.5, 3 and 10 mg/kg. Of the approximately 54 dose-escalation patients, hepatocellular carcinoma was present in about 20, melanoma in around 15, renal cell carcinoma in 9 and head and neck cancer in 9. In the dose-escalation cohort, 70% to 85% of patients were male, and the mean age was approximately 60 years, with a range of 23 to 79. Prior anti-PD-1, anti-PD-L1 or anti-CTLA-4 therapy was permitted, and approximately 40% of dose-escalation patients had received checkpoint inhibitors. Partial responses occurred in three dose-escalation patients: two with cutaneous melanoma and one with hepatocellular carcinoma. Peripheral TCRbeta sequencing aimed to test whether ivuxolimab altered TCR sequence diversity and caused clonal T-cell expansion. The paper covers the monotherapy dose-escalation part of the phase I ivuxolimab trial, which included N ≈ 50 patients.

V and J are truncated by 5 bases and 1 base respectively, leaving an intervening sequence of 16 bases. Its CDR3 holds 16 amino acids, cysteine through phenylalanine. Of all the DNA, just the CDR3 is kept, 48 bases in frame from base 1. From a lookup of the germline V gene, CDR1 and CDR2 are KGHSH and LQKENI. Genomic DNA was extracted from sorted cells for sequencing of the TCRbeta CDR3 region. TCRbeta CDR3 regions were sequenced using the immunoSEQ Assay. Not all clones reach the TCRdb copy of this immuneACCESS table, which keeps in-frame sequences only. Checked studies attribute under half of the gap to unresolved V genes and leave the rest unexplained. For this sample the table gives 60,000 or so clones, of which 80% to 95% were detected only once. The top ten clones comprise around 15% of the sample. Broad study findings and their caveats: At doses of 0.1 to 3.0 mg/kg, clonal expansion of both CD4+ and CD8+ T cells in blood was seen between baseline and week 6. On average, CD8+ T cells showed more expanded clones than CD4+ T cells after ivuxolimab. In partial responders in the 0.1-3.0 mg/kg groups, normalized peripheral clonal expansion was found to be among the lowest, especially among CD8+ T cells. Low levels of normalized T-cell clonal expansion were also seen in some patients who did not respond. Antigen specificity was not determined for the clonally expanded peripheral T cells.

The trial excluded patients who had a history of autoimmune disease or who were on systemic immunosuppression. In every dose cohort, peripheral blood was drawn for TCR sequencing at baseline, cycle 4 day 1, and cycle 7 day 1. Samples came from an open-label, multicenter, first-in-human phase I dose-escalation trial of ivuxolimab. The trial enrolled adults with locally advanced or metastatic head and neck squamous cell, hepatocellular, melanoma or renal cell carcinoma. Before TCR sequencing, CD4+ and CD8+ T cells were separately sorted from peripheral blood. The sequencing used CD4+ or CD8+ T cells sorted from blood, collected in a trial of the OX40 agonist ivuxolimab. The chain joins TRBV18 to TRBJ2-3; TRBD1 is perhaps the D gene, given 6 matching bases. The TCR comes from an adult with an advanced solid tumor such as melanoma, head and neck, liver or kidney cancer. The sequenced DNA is TGTGCCAGCTCATCCACCCAGGGGTCAGGCACAGATACGCAGTATTTT. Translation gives CASSSTQGSGTDTQYF.